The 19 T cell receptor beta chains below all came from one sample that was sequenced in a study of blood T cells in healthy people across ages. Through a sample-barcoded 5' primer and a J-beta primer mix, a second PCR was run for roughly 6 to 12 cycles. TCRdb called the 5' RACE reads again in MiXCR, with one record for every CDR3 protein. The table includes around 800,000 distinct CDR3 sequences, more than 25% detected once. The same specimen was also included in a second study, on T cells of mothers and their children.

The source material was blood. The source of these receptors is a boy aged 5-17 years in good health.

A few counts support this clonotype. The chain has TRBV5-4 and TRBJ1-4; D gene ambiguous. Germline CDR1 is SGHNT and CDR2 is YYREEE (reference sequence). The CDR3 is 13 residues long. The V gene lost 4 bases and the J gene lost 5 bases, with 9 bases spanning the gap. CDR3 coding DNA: TGTGCCAGCAGCCAGGACCAGAATGAAAAACTGTTTTTT. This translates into CASSQDQNEKLFF.

The CDR3 is CASSLTLASNEQFF. The CDR3 DNA sequence: TGTGCCAGCAGCTTAACACTAGCTAGCAATGAGCAGTTCTTC. This sequence joins TRBV7-9 and TRBJ2-5, with D possibly TRBD2 on 6 matching bases. The last part of the DNA fits TRBJ2-1 better; the J call may be wrong. The CDR3 has 14 amino acids. CDR1 SEHNR and CDR2 FQNEAQ come from the germline V gene (reference sequence).

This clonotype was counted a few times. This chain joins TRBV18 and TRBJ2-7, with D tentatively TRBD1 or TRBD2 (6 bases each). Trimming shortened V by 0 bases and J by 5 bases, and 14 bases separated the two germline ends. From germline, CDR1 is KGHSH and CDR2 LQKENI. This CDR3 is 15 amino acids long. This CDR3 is CASSPPTRRGDEQYF. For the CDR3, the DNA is TGTGCCAGCTCACCACCGACCAGGAGGGGGGACGAGCAGTACTTC.

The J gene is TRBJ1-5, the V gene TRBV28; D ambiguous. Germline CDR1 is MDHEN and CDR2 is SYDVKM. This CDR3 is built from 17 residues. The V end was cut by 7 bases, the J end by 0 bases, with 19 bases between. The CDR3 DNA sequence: TGTGCCAGCATCACCAACGGGCAGCCCAGTAGCAATCAGCCCCAGCATTTT. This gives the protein CASITNGQPSSNQPQHF.

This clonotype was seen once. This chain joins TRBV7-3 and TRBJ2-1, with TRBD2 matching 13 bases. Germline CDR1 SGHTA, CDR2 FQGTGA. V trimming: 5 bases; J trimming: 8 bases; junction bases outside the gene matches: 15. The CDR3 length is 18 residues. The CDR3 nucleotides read TGTGCCAGCAGCGCCACTAGCGGGGGGGCCCCCTACAACGATGAGCAGTTCTTC. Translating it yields CASSATSGGAPYNDEQFF.

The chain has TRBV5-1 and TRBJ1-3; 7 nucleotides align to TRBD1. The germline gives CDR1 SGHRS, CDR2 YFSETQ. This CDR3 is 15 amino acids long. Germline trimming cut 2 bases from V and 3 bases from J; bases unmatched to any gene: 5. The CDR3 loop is CASSFTGAVGNTIYF. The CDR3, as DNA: TGCGCCAGCAGCTTCACAGGGGCGGTTGGAAACACCATATATTTT.

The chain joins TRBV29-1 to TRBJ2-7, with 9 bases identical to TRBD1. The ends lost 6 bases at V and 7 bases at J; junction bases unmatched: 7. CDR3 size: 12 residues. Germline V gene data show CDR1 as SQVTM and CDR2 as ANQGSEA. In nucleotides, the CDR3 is TGCAGCGTGGGGAACAGGGGGCGTGAGCAGTACTTC. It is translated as CSVGNRGREQYF.

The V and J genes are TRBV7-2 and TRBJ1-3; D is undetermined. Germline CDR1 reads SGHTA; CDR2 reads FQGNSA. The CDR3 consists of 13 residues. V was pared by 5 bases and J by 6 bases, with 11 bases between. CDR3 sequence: CASSPGRENTIYF. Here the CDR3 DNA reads TGTGCCAGCAGCCCCGGTCGCGAAAACACCATATATTTT.

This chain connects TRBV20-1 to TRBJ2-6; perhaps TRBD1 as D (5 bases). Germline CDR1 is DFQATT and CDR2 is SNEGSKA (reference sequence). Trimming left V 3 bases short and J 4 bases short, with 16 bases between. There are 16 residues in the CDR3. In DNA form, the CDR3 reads TGCAGTGCTAGGGGGCGCAGGACCGGCGGGGCCAACGTCCTGACTTTC. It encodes CSARGRRTGGANVLTF.

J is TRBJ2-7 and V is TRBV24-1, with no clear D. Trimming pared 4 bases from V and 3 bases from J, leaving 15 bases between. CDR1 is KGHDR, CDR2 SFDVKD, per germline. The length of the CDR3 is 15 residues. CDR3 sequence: CATSDSKFPNYEQYF. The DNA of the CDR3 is TGTGCCACCAGTGACTCTAAATTCCCTAACTACGAGCAGTACTTC.

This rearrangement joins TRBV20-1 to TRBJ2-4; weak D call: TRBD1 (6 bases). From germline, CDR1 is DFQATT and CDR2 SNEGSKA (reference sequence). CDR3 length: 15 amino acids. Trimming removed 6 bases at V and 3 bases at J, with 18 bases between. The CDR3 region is CSAQKQGYGKNIQYF. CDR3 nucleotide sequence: TGCAGTGCACAGAAACAGGGTTACGGCAAAAACATTCAGTACTTC.

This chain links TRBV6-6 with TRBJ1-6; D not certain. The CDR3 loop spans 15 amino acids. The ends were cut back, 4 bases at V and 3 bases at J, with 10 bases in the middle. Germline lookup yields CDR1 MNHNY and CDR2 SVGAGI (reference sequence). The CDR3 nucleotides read TGTGCCAGCAGTTCCGAAGTTGACTATAATTCACCCCTCCACTTT. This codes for CASSSEVDYNSPLHF.

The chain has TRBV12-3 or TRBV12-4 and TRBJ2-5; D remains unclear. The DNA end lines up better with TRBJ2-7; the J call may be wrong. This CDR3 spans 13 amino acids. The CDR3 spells CASTTYGSYEQYF. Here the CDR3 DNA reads TGTGCCAGCACCACCTATGGGTCCTACGAGCAGTACTTC.

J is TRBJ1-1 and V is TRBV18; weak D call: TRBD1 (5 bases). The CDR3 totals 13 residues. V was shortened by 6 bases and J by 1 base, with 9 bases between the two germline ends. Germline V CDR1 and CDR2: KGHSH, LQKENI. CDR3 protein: CASSGGTNTEAFF. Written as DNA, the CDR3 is TGTGCCAGCTCTGGCGGGACGAACACTGAAGCTTTCTTT.

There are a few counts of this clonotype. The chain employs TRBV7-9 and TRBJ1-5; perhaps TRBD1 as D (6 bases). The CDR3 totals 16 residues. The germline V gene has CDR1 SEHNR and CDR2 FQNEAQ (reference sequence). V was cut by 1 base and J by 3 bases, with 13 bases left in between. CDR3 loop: CASSLGDRDTNQPQHF. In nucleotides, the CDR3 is TGTGCCAGCAGCTTAGGCGATAGGGACACCAATCAGCCCCAGCATTTT. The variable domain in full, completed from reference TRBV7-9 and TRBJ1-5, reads DTGVSQNPRHKITKRGQNVTFRCDPISEHNRLYWYRQTLGQGPEFLTYFQNEAQLEKSRLLSDRFSAERPKGSFSTLEIQRTEQGDSAMYLCASSLGDRDTNQPQHFGDGTRLSIL.

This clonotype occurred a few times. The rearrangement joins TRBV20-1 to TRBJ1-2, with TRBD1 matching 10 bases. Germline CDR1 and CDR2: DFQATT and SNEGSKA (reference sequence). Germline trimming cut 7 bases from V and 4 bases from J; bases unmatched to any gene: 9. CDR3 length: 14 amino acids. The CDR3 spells CSVTGTGEGYGYTF. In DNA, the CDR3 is TGCAGTGTCACCGGGACAGGGGAGGGCTATGGCTACACCTTC.

The DNA of the CDR3 is TGTGCCAGCAGTTTCTTGTCACCCCTCCACTTT. Its protein is CASSFLSPLHF. The chain joins TRBV28 to TRBJ1-6; no firm D call. CDR3 length: 11 residues. Germline V gene data show CDR1 as MDHEN and CDR2 as SYDVKM. V was trimmed by 3 bases and J by 10 bases, leaving 4 bases between them.

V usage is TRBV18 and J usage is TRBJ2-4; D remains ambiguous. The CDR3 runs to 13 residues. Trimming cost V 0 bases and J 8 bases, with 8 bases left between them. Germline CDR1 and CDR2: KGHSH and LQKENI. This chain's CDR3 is CASSPPARDIQYF. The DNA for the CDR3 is TGTGCCAGCTCACCACCCGCCCGGGACATTCAGTACTTC.

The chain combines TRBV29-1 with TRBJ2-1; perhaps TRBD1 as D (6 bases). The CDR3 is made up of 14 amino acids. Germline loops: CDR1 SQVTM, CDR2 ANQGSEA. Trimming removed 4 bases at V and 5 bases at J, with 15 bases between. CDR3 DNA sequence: TGCAGCGTTGTAGGGACAAACTGGGACAATGAGCAGTTCTTC. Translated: CSVVGTNWDNEQFF.